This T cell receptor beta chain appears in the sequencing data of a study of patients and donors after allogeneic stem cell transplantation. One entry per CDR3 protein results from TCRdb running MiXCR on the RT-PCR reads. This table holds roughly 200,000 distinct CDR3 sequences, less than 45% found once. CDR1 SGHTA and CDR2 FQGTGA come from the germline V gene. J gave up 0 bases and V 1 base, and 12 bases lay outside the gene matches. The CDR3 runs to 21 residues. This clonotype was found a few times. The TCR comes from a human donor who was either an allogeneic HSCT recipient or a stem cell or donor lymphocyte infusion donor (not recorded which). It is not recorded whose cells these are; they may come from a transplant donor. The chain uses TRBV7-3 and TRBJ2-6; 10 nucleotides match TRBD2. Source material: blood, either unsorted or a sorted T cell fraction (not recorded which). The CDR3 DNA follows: TGTGCCAGCAGCTTAATGCCCCTAGCGGGAGAGGTAAACTCTGGGGCCAACGTCCTGACTTTC. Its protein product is CASSLMPLAGEVNSGANVLTF. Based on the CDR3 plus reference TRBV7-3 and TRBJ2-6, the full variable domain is GAGVSQTPSNKVTEKGKYVELRCDPISGHTALYWYRQSLGQGPEFLIYFQGTGAADDSGLPNDRFFAVRPEGSVSTLKIQRTERGDSAVYLCASSLMPLAGEVNSGANVLTFGAGSRLTVL.